Described below is a single TCR beta chain sequence and its context. Its antigen is unidentified. The protocol was immunoSEQ multiplex PCR, while the TCRdb copy is restricted to in-frame clones and leaves out a portion. The sample includes tens of thousands of clones, nearly 75% of them seen just once. The data are from a study of OX40 agonist ivuxolimab in advanced cancers. The study's findings and limits: Among the lowest peripheral clonal expansion occurred in 0.1-3.0 mg/kg partial responders.

Germline CDR1 WNHNN, CDR2 SYGVQD (reference sequence). Deletions cut 3 bases from V and 6 bases from J, with 13 bases between. This CDR3 contains 14 residues. Material: CD4+ or CD8+ T cells sorted from blood, obtained in a trial of the OX40 agonist ivuxolimab. The clonotype originates from an adult with an advanced solid tumor such as melanoma, head and neck, liver or kidney cancer. This chain uses TRBV10-1 with TRBJ2-3, with a weak D call TRBD2 (5 bases). The CDR3 DNA reads as TGCGCCAGCAGTGAACCGGGGTCGTGGGATACGCAGTATTTT. Translating it yields CASSEPGSWDTQYF.